This is a list of T cell receptor beta chains from one sample in a study of T cell changes during pregnancy in multiple sclerosis. Profiled with immunoSEQ multiplex PCR; TCRdb holds only in-frame clones, not every one. The repertoire includes some 23,000 clones, 80% to 90% of them detected once, and about 1.2% sits in the top ten. The starting material was CD4+ T cells from peripheral blood mononuclear cells, obtained in the first trimester of pregnancy. The receptors were sampled from a female donor in good health, enrolled as a control in a pregnancy study. The CDR3 runs from the conserved cysteine through the conserved F or W. D genes are given only for firm matches. Rows give clone size only sometimes, using once, few, many, or a class for an expanded clone.

abundance: NA
d_gene: NA
v_gene: TRBV7-9
j_gene: TRBJ1-2
CDR3nt: TGTGCCAGCAGCGATGGGACACCTGGGGGCTACACCTTC
CDR3aa: CASSDGTPGGYTF

abundance: few
d_gene: TRBD1
v_gene: TRBV4-1
j_gene: TRBJ1-1
CDR3nt: TGCGCCAGCAGCCAGTTGGACAGGCCCATTACTGAAGCTTTCTTT
CDR3aa: CASSQLDRPITEAFF

abundance: few
d_gene: TRBD2
v_gene: TRBV10-1
j_gene: TRBJ2-3
CDR3nt: TGCGCCAGCAGTGAGTCGACTAGCGGGAGGACAGATACGCAGTATTTT
CDR3aa: CASSESTSGRTDTQYF

abundance: NA
d_gene: TRBD1
v_gene: TRBV2
j_gene: TRBJ2-7
CDR3nt: TGTGCCAGCAGTGATTCGGGACAGGGGGGCTTC
CDR3aa: CASSDSGQGGF

abundance: NA
d_gene: TRBD2
v_gene: TRBV15
j_gene: TRBJ2-2
CDR3nt: TGTGCCACCAGCAGTATTCTAGCGGCAGCGAACACCGGGGAGCTGTTTTTT
CDR3aa: CATSSILAAANTGELFF

abundance: NA
d_gene: NA
v_gene: TRBV9
j_gene: TRBJ2-5
CDR3nt: TGTGCCAGCAGCGGACGGGAGATGGGAACCCAGTACTTC
CDR3aa: CASSGREMGTQYF

abundance: NA
d_gene: NA
v_gene: TRBV19
j_gene: TRBJ1-5
CDR3nt: TGTGCCAGTAGTGCGCAGGGGACAAGGGATCAGCCCCAGCATTTT
CDR3aa: CASSAQGTRDQPQHF

abundance: NA
d_gene: NA
v_gene: TRBV5-1
j_gene: TRBJ1-6
CDR3nt: TGCGCCAGCAGCTTTGGGGACATTAATTCACCCCTCCACTTT
CDR3aa: CASSFGDINSPLHF

abundance: NA
d_gene: TRBD1
v_gene: TRBV30
j_gene: TRBJ2-7
CDR3nt: TGTGCCTGGAGCCCTGTGGGACAGGGGGCCTACGAGCAGTACTTC
CDR3aa: CAWSPVGQGAYEQYF

abundance: NA
d_gene: NA
v_gene: TRBV19
j_gene: TRBJ1-6
CDR3nt: TGTGCCAGTAGTATTAAATCGGGGAGAGGACTTGGACCCCTCCACTTT
CDR3aa: CASSIKSGRGLGPLHF

abundance: NA
d_gene: NA
v_gene: TRBV30
j_gene: TRBJ1-1
CDR3nt: TGTGCCTGGAGTGGGGAGGGGGATGCTTTCTTT
CDR3aa: CAWSGEGDAFF

abundance: NA
d_gene: NA
v_gene: TRBV5-6
j_gene: TRBJ1-2
CDR3nt: TGTGCCAGCAGCTTGGTTCAATTACCAGACAGATACGGCTACACCTTC
CDR3aa: CASSLVQLPDRYGYTF

abundance: NA
d_gene: TRBD1
v_gene: TRBV5-1
j_gene: TRBJ1-4
CDR3nt: TGCGCCAGCAGCCCGGGACAGGGCGGAATAGCTAATGAAAAACTGTTTTTT
CDR3aa: CASSPGQGGIANEKLFF

abundance: NA
d_gene: NA
v_gene: TRBV30
j_gene: TRBJ1-1
CDR3nt: TGTGCCTGGAGTGGACGGGTTACTGAAGCTTTCTTT
CDR3aa: CAWSGRVTEAFF

abundance: once
d_gene: NA
v_gene: TRBV18
j_gene: TRBJ2-7
CDR3nt: TGTGCCAGCTCTCCGACAGGGGAGGGCGAGCAGTACTTC
CDR3aa: CASSPTGEGEQYF

abundance: NA
d_gene: NA
v_gene: TRBV28
j_gene: TRBJ2-7
CDR3nt: TGTGCCAGCAGTTTAGGAGTTGTTGGTTCCTACGAGCAGTACTTC
CDR3aa: CASSLGVVGSYEQYF

abundance: once
d_gene: TRBD2
v_gene: TRBV28
j_gene: TRBJ2-3
CDR3nt: TGTGCCAGCACCCTAGTTGGGACTAGCGGGTCCCAGCCCCTCACAGATACGCAGTATTTT
CDR3aa: CASTLVGTSGSQPLTDTQYF

abundance: NA
d_gene: NA
v_gene: TRBV2
j_gene: TRBJ2-5
CDR3nt: TGTGCCAGCAGTGCGGGGGAATCGGAGACCCAGTACTTC
CDR3aa: CASSAGESETQYF

abundance: NA
d_gene: TRBD1
v_gene: TRBV10-1
j_gene: TRBJ1-5
CDR3nt: TGCGCCAGCAGCGAGGGACAGGGCGGTCAGCCCCAGCATTTT
CDR3aa: CASSEGQGGQPQHF

abundance: NA
d_gene: NA
v_gene: TRBV9
j_gene: TRBJ1-2
CDR3nt: TGTGCCAGCAGCGTAGAGGGGGGGAACTATGGCTACACCTTC
CDR3aa: CASSVEGGNYGYTF

abundance: NA
d_gene: TRBD1
v_gene: TRBV19
j_gene: TRBJ1-6
CDR3nt: TGTGCCAGTAGTACTCCGGGACAGGGAAGAGACTCACCCCTCCACTTT
CDR3aa: CASSTPGQGRDSPLHF

abundance: NA
d_gene: TRBD2
v_gene: TRBV4-1
j_gene: TRBJ2-1
CDR3nt: TGCGCCAGCAGCCAAGGCTCGGGCGGGGGGCCGTTGGCGGTGCAGTTCTTC
CDR3aa: CASSQGSGGGPLAVQFF

abundance: NA
d_gene: NA
v_gene: TRBV5-1
j_gene: TRBJ2-7
CDR3nt: TGCGCCAGCAGCTTGGAGGGGGTGGGATACGAGCAGTACTTC
CDR3aa: CASSLEGVGYEQYF

abundance: NA
d_gene: TRBD2
v_gene: TRBV2
j_gene: TRBJ2-1
CDR3nt: TGTGCCAGCAGTGCTGTACTAGCGGGGGGGCGGAATGAGCAGTTCTTC
CDR3aa: CASSAVLAGGRNEQFF

abundance: NA
d_gene: NA
v_gene: TRBV25-1
j_gene: TRBJ1-1
CDR3nt: TGTGCCAGCAGTGAAGGTTTAGGGAGAGAAGCTTTCTTT
CDR3aa: CASSEGLGREAFF

abundance: NA
d_gene: TRBD2
v_gene: TRBV7-3
j_gene: TRBJ2-5
CDR3nt: TGTGCCAGCAGCGCGACTAGCACGGAGACCCAGTACTTC
CDR3aa: CASSATSTETQYF

abundance: few
d_gene: NA
v_gene: TRBV5-1
j_gene: TRBJ2-3
CDR3nt: TGCGCCAGCAGCTTGGCCCTAGATACGCAGTATTTT
CDR3aa: CASSLALDTQYF

abundance: NA
d_gene: NA
v_gene: TRBV6-5
j_gene: TRBJ1-1
CDR3nt: TGTGCCAGCACCGTACCGGGTTCCCAGAACGCTGAAGCTTTCTTT
CDR3aa: CASTVPGSQNAEAFF

abundance: NA
d_gene: TRBD1
v_gene: TRBV5-4
j_gene: TRBJ1-6
CDR3nt: TGTGCCAGCAGCTCCGAGGACAGGGGAAACTATAATTCACCCCTCCACTTT
CDR3aa: CASSSEDRGNYNSPLHF

abundance: NA
d_gene: NA
v_gene: TRBV5-6
j_gene: TRBJ2-3
CDR3nt: TGTGCCAGCAGCTTCGGGGTTGGGACAGATACGCAGTATTTT
CDR3aa: CASSFGVGTDTQYF

abundance: few
d_gene: NA
v_gene: TRBV7-9
j_gene: TRBJ1-1
CDR3nt: TGTGCGAGCACTGAAGCTTTCTTT
CDR3aa: CASTEAFF

abundance: NA
d_gene: TRBD1
v_gene: TRBV5-6
j_gene: TRBJ2-1
CDR3nt: TGTGCCAGCAGCTTTCGACAGGGGGCCTACAATGAGCAGTTCTTC
CDR3aa: CASSFRQGAYNEQFF

abundance: NA
d_gene: TRBD2
v_gene: TRBV7-6
j_gene: TRBJ2-1
CDR3nt: TGTGCCAGCAGCTCTGCCCTACCTAGCGGGCACAATGAGCAGTTCTTC
CDR3aa: CASSSALPSGHNEQFF

abundance: NA
d_gene: TRBD1
v_gene: TRBV7-3
j_gene: TRBJ1-1
CDR3nt: TGTGCCAGCAGCTGGCGGACAGGGGGTCCAACTGAAGCTTTCTTT
CDR3aa: CASSWRTGGPTEAFF

abundance: NA
d_gene: TRBD2
v_gene: TRBV19
j_gene: TRBJ2-5
CDR3nt: TGTGCCAGTAGTATCCCTCTGCGGGGGATTCAAGAGACCCAGTACTTC
CDR3aa: CASSIPLRGIQETQYF

abundance: once
d_gene: NA
v_gene: TRBV19
j_gene: TRBJ1-1
CDR3nt: TGTGCCAGTAGTAAGGTGGGGACACATCCTGAAGCTTTCTTT
CDR3aa: CASSKVGTHPEAFF

abundance: NA
d_gene: TRBD1
v_gene: TRBV27
j_gene: TRBJ2-1
CDR3nt: TGTGCCAGCAGTTTGGGACAGGGGGTATACAATGAGCAGTTCTTC
CDR3aa: CASSLGQGVYNEQFF

abundance: NA
d_gene: NA
v_gene: TRBV27
j_gene: TRBJ1-2
CDR3nt: TGTGCCAGCAGCTTGGTGCCAGGGATTGCCTATGGCTACACCTTC
CDR3aa: CASSLVPGIAYGYTF

abundance: few
d_gene: NA
v_gene: TRBV9
j_gene: TRBJ1-1
CDR3nt: TGTGCCAGCAGCAGACTTGGCACTGAAGCTTTCTTT
CDR3aa: CASSRLGTEAFF

abundance: once
d_gene: TRBD2
v_gene: TRBV25-1
j_gene: TRBJ2-5
CDR3nt: TGTGCCAGCAGTGGGCTAGCGGGAGAAAGAGGGGAGACCCAGTACTTC
CDR3aa: CASSGLAGERGETQYF

abundance: NA
d_gene: TRBD2
v_gene: TRBV5-1
j_gene: TRBJ2-1
CDR3nt: TGCGCCAGCAGCTTGGGATATCGGACTAGCGGCAATGAGCAGTTCTTC
CDR3aa: CASSLGYRTSGNEQFF

abundance: NA
d_gene: NA
v_gene: TRBV6-1
j_gene: TRBJ2-6
CDR3nt: TGTGCCAGCAATACCGGACTGGCTGGGGCCAACGTCCTGACTTTC
CDR3aa: CASNTGLAGANVLTF

abundance: NA
d_gene: NA
v_gene: TRBV5-1
j_gene: TRBJ2-2
CDR3nt: TGCGCCAGCAGCCCTGACTCCACCGGGGAGCTGTTTTTT
CDR3aa: CASSPDSTGELFF

abundance: NA
d_gene: TRBD1
v_gene: TRBV30
j_gene: TRBJ2-3
CDR3nt: TGTGCCTGGAGTGTACTTAGCCCTCTCGGACAGGAATTATGGGGGGATACGCAGTATTTT
CDR3aa: CAWSVLSPLGQELWGDTQYF